This record concerns one T cell receptor (beta chain) sequence. What it recognizes is unknown. Just one base apart from a much larger clone, this may be a read error. This sample stems from a study of Ad26.COV2.S vaccination and SARS-CoV-2 variants. Study as a whole: Into the muscle, Ad26.COV2.S was dosed once or twice, 56 days apart. Study-wide points: Measurements of TCR breadth and depth may have given underestimates of the total T cell responses. Substantial breadth was reported for post-vaccination spike-specific CD8+ and CD4+ T cells.

The CDR3 has 16 residues. The V gene's germline CDR1 is SGDLS and CDR2 YYNGEE. The V gene end was trimmed by 0 bases and the J gene end by 1 base; junction bases not matched to a gene: 2. TCRdb's table, derived via immunoSEQ multiplex PCR, lists solely in-frame clones and lacks some. The sample consists of about 480,000 clones, roughly 89% of them appearing once. Treatment denoted: 15 to 20 received Ad26.COV2.S at low or high dose, single or two shots; roughly five received placebo; per-sample allocation not given. Day 63 after the first vaccine or placebo injection was the time point for sampling. An Ad26 vector expressing Wuhan-strain SARS-CoV-2 spike served as the vaccine.

The TCR originated in a person between 18 and 65 years old who received the Ad26.COV2.S COVID-19 vaccine or a placebo. The sequenced sample was peripheral blood, obtained in a trial of Ad26.COV2.S vaccine versus placebo. This rearrangement joins TRBV9 to TRBJ2-2, with 8 bases identical to TRBD2. The CDR3 here is CASSVGTSGNTGELFF. Written as DNA, the CDR3 is TGTGCCAGCAGCGTAGGTACTAGCGGGAACACCGGGGAGCTGTTTTTT.